This TCR beta chain was found in a study of response to subunit inactivated influenza vaccine. Study-wide results and caveats: That few new T cells are recruited by each seasonal influenza vaccination was the authors' suggestion.

TCRdb re-called the RT-PCR reads through MiXCR, storing one row per CDR3 protein. The sample shows 610,000 or so distinct CDR3 sequences, 13% to 15% of them seen only once. Concerning this clonotype itself: Its cognate antigen is unknown.

The V gene end was trimmed by 2 bases and the J gene end by 4 bases; junction bases not matched to a gene: 1. There are 15 residues in the CDR3. Germline CDR1 and CDR2: MNHEY and SVGAGI. This TCR was recovered from a man aged 50 to 59 who received an inactivated influenza vaccine. The V call is TRBV6-5, the J call TRBJ2-3, with 12 bases lining up with TRBD2. Material: PBMCs from blood, obtained 12 days after vaccination. The chain's CDR3 is CASSYTSGRPDTQYF. The CDR3 DNA reads TGTGCCAGCAGTTACACTAGCGGGAGGCCAGATACGCAGTATTTT.